This TCR beta chain derives from a study of CD8+ T cells in alopecia areata. Trimming cost V 0 bases and J 5 bases, with 16 bases left between them. The CDR3 contains 16 residues. CDR1 is SEHNR and CDR2 is FQNEAQ in the germline V gene (reference sequence). After isolation, RNA underwent reverse transcription to generate cDNA as the sequencing template. Repertoires were generated with immunoSEQ multiplex PCR, while TCRdb's copy carries only in-frame clones and drops some. The table lists hundreds of thousands of clones, 57% of them singletons. The TCR was taken from a human donor with alopecia areata. This sample comprised CD4+ T cells sorted from blood, obtained at week 0. The chain links TRBV7-9 to TRBJ2-5; tentatively, D is TRBD1 or TRBD2 (6 bases each). The CDR3 reads CASSLALAVGGETQYF. CDR3 nucleotides: TGTGCCAGCAGCTTAGCGCTCGCTGTAGGGGGGGAGACCCAGTACTTC.